This paragraph reports one T cell receptor beta chain. This entry belongs to a study of early T cells in non-severe SARS-CoV-2 infection. Deletions cut 4 bases from V and 3 bases from J, with 7 bases between. The CDR3 covers 13 residues. Germline CDR1 LGHDT, CDR2 YNNKEL (reference sequence). Each CDR3 protein is one row after TCRdb ran MiXCR on the 5' RACE reads. The table lists about 58,000 distinct CDR3 sequences, around 12% of them singletons. Sequencing was done on a sample of whole blood. This clonotype originated in an adult who was a healthcare worker with PCR-confirmed SARS-CoV-2 infection or an uninfected control (not recorded which). The chain couples TRBV3-1 to TRBJ1-5; a weak D match, TRBD1 (5 bases). CDR3 region: CASSRGDNQPQHF. In DNA, the CDR3 is TGTGCCAGCAGCCGGGGGGACAATCAGCCCCAGCATTTT.